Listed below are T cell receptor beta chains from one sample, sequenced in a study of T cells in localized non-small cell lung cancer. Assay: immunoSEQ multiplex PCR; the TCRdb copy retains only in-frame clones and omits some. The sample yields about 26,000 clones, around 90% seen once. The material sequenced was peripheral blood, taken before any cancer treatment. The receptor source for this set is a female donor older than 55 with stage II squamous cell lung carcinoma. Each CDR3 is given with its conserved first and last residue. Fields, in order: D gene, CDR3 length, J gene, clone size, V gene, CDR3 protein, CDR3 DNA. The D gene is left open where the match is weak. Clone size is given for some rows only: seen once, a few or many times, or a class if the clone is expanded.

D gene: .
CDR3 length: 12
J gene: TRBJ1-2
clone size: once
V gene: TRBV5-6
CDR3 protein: CASNTGTHGYTF
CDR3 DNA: TGTGCCAGCAACACCGGGACCCATGGCTACACCTTC

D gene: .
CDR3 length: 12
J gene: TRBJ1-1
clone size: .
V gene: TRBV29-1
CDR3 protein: CSSSGGYTEAFF
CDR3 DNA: TGCAGCTCCAGCGGGGGTTACACTGAAGCTTTCTTT

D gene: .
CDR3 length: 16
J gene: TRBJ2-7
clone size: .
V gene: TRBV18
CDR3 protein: CASSPPFPRTPYEQYF
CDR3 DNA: TGTGCCAGCTCACCACCATTTCCACGGACTCCCTACGAGCAGTACTTC

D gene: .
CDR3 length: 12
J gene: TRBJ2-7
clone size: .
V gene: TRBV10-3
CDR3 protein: CAISSSSYEQYF
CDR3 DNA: TGTGCCATCTCGTCGAGCTCCTACGAGCAGTACTTC

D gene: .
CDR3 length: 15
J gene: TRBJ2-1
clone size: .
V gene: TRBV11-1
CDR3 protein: CASSRREGAYNEQFF
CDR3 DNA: TGTGCCAGCAGCCGCAGGGAGGGGGCATACAATGAGCAGTTCTTC

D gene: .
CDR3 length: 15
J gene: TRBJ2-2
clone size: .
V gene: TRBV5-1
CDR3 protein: CASSASLGATGELFF
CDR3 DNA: TGCGCCAGCAGCGCGTCACTTGGGGCGACCGGGGAGCTGTTTTTT

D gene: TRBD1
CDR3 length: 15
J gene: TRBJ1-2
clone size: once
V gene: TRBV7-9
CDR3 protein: CASSFPTGRDYGYTF
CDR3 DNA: TGTGCCAGCAGCTTTCCGACAGGGAGGGACTATGGCTACACCTTC

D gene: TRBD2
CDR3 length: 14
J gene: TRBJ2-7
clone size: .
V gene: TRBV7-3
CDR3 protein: CASSFFGGAYEQYF
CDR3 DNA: TGTGCCAGCAGCTTTTTCGGGGGGGCCTACGAGCAGTACTTC

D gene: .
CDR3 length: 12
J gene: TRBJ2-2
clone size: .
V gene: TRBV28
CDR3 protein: CASSLGTGELFF
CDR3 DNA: TGTGCCAGCAGTTTAGGAACCGGGGAGCTGTTTTTT

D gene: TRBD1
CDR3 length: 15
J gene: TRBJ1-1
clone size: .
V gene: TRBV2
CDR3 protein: CASRDRGRGDTEAFF
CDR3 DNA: TGTGCCAGCAGGGACAGGGGGCGCGGGGACACTGAAGCTTTCTTT

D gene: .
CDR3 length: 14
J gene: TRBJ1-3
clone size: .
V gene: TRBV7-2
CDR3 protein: CASSRARRVDTIYF
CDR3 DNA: TGTGCCAGCAGCCGCGCGAGACGGGTGGACACCATATATTTT

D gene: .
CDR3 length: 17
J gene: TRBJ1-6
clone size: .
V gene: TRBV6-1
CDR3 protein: CASSERAASSYNSPLHF
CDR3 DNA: TGTGCCAGCAGTGAAAGGGCAGCAAGCTCCTATAATTCACCCCTCCACTTT

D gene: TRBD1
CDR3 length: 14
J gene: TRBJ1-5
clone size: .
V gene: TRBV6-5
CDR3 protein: CASSYGQGYQPQHF
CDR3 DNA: TGTGCCAGCAGTTACGGACAGGGATATCAGCCCCAGCATTTT

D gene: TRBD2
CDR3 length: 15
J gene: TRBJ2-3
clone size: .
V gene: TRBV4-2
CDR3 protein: CASSSRGDRTDTQYF
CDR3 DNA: TGTGCCAGCAGCTCACGGGGGGACCGCACAGATACGCAGTATTTT

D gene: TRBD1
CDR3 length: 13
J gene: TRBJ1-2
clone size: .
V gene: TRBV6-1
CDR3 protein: CASSINNRGDYTF
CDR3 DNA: TGTGCCAGCAGTATAAACAACAGGGGGGACTACACCTTC

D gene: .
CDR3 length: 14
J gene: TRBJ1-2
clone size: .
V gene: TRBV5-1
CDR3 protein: CASNSGAGDYGYTF
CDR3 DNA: TGCGCCAGCAACTCAGGGGCAGGGGACTATGGCTACACCTTC

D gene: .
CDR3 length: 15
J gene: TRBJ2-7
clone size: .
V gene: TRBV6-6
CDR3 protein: CASKATRVETYEQYF
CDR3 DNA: TGTGCCAGCAAAGCGACCCGGGTCGAAACCTACGAGCAGTACTTC

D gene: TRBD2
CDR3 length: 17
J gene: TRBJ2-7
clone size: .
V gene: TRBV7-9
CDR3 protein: CASSLVRGAGGPYEQYF
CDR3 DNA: TGTGCCAGCAGCTTAGTGAGGGGAGCGGGGGGGCCCTACGAGCAGTACTTC

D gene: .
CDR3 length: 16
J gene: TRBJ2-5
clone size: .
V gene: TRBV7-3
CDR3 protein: CASSLVGGGAPETQYF
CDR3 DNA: TGTGCCAGCAGCTTAGTCGGTGGGGGGGCCCCAGAGACCCAGTACTTC

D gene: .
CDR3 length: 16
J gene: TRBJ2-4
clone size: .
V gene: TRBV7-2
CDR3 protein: CASSLGYREVGNIQYF
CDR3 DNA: TGTGCCAGCAGCTTAGGGTACAGGGAAGTAGGAAACATTCAGTACTTC

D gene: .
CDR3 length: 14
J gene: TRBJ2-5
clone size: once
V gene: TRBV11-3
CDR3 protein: CASSLDQGQETQYF
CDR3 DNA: TGTGCCAGCAGCTTAGACCAGGGCCAAGAGACCCAGTACTTC

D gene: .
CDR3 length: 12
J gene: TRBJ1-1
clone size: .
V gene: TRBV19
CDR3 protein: CASSKERTEAFF
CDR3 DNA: TGTGCCAGTTCCAAAGAGAGGACTGAAGCTTTCTTT

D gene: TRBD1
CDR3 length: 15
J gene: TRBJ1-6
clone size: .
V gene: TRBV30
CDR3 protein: CAWSVGHRGDSPLHF
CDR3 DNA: TGTGCCTGGAGTGTAGGGCACAGGGGCGATTCACCCCTCCACTTT

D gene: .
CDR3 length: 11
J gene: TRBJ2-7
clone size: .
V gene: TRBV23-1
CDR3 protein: CASSQSYEQYF
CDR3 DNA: TGCGCCAGCAGTCAATCGTACGAGCAGTACTTC

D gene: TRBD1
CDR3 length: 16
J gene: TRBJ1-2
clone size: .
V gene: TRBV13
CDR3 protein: CASSPPPGQVNYGYTF
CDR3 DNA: TGTGCCAGCAGCCCTCCTCCGGGACAGGTTAACTATGGCTACACCTTC

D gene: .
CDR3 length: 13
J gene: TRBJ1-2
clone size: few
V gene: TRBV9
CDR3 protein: CASSPYRDYGYTF
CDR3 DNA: TGTGCCAGCAGCCCATACAGGGACTATGGCTACACCTTC

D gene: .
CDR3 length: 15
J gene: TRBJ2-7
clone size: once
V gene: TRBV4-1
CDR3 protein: CASSRDSSGAYEQYF
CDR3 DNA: TGCGCCAGCAGCCGTGACAGTTCCGGGGCCTACGAGCAGTACTTC

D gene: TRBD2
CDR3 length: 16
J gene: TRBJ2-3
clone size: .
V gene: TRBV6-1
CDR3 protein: CASSDRSGGATDTQYF
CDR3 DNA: TGTGCCAGCAGTGACCGCAGCGGGGGGGCGACAGATACGCAGTATTTT

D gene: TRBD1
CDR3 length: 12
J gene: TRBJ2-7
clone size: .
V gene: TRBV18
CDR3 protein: CASSSGQGQQYF
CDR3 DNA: TGTGCCAGCTCATCAGGACAGGGGCAGCAGTACTTC

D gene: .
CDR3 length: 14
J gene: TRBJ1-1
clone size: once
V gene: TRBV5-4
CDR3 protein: CASSLESGWKKAFF
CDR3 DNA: TGTGCCAGCAGCTTGGAAAGTGGCTGGAAAAAAGCTTTCTTT

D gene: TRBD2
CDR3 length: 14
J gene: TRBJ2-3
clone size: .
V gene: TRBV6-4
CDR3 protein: CASSTGTSADTQYF
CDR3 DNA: TGTGCCAGCAGTACCGGGACTAGCGCAGATACGCAGTATTTT

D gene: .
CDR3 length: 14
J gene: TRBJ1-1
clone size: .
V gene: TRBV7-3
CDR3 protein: CASSLSSGLGEAFF
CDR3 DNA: TGTGCCAGCAGCTTAAGTTCGGGGCTGGGGGAAGCTTTCTTT

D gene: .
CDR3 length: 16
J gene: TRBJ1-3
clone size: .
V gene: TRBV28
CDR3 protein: CASSLRERLLGNTIYF
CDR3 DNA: TGTGCCAGCAGTTTACGGGAACGGCTCCTTGGAAACACCATATATTTT

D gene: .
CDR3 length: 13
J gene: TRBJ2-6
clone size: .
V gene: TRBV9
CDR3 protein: CASSSSGANVLTF
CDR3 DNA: TGTGCCAGCAGCTCCTCTGGGGCCAACGTCCTGACTTTC

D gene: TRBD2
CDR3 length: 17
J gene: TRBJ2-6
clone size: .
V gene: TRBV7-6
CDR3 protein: CASSLVGGSSGANVLTF
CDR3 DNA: TGTGCCAGCAGCTTAGTGGGAGGGTCCTCTGGGGCCAACGTCCTGACTTTC

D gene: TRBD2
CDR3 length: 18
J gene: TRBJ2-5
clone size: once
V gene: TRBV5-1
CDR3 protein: CASSLARSVAGERETQYF
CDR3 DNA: TGCGCCAGCAGCTTGGCACGCTCGGTAGCGGGAGAGCGAGAGACCCAGTACTTC

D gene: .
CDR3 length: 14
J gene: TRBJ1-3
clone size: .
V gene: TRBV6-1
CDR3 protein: CATSQSHSGNTIYF
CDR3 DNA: TGTGCCACCTCTCAGAGCCACTCTGGAAACACCATATATTTT

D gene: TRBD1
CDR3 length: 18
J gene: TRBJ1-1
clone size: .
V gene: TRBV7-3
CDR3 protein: CASSLTTGASSSVTEAFF
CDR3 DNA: TGTGCCAGCAGCCTAACGACAGGGGCCTCCAGTTCGGTCACTGAAGCTTTCTTT

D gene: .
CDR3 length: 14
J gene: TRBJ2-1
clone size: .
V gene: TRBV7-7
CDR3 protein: CASSFTDRSGEQFF
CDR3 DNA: TGTGCTAGCAGCTTCACCGATAGGAGCGGTGAGCAGTTCTTC

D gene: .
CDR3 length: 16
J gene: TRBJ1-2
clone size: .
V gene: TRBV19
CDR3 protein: CASSIETVSWGHGYTF
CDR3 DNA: TGTGCCAGTAGTATAGAGACCGTATCTTGGGGTCATGGCTACACCTTC

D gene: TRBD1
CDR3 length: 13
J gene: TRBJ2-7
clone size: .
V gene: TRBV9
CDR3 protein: CASSGGQQYEQYF
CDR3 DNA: TGTGCCAGCAGCGGGGGACAGCAGTACGAGCAGTACTTC

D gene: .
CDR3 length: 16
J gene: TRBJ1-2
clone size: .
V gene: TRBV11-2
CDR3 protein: CASSARPRGAGYGYTF
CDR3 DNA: TGTGCCAGCAGCGCCCGACCCAGGGGCGCGGGCTATGGCTACACCTTC

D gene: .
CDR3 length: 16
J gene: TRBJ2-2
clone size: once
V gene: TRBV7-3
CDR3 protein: CASSLSLSGNTGELFF
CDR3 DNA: TGTGCCAGCAGCTTAAGTCTTAGCGGGAACACCGGGGAGCTGTTTTTT

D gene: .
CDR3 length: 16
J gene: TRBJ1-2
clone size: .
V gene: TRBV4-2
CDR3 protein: CASSQAHPGQNYGYTF
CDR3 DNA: TGTGCCAGCAGCCAAGCCCATCCAGGGCAGAACTATGGCTACACCTTC

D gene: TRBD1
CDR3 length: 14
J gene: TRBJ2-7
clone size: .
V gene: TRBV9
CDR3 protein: CASSGTGGRPEQYF
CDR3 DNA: TGTGCCAGCAGCGGGACAGGCGGACGGCCCGAGCAGTACTTC

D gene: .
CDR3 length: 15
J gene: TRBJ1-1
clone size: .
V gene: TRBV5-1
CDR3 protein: CASSPPGHTNTEAFF
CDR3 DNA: TGCGCCAGCAGCCCGCCAGGGCACACGAACACTGAAGCTTTCTTT